This is a list of T cell receptor beta chains from one sample in a study of blood T cell repertoires in COVID-19. The assay was immunoSEQ multiplex PCR, and TCRdb's table has in-frame clones only and misses some. The sample contains roughly 200,000 clones, around 87% of which appear only once. What was sequenced was PBMCs or T cells enriched from blood (not recorded which). These TCRs come from a young man in a cohort exposed to, infected with or recovered from COVID-19 (not recorded which). CDR3s include the opening cysteine and the closing phenylalanine or tryptophan. The order of the fields is V gene, J gene, D gene, CDR3 protein. A D gene is named only where the DNA matches it firmly.

v_gene: TRBV14
j_gene: TRBJ2-7
d_gene: TRBD1
CDR3aa: CASSQDRKRQGFDYEQYF

v_gene: TRBV5-1
j_gene: TRBJ2-2
d_gene: -
CDR3aa: CASSMGHRGTGELFF

v_gene: TRBV28
j_gene: TRBJ2-7
d_gene: -
CDR3aa: CASSLGLIYEQYF

v_gene: TRBV27
j_gene: TRBJ2-3
d_gene: -
CDR3aa: CASRRPGLRFQTDTQYF

v_gene: TRBV4-3
j_gene: TRBJ2-7
d_gene: -
CDR3aa: CASSLLGGSQGAYEQYF

v_gene: TRBV24-1
j_gene: TRBJ2-3
d_gene: -
CDR3aa: CATQGPSPATDTQYF

v_gene: TRBV11-2
j_gene: TRBJ2-1
d_gene: -
CDR3aa: CASSLDRQLTYNEQFF

v_gene: TRBV3-1/TRBV3-2
j_gene: TRBJ2-7
d_gene: TRBD2
CDR3aa: CASSPFTSGGEQYF

v_gene: TRBV5-1
j_gene: TRBJ1-1
d_gene: TRBD1
CDR3aa: CASSWTGGTEAFF

v_gene: TRBV5-6
j_gene: TRBJ2-5
d_gene: -
CDR3aa: CASSATPTGKETQYF

v_gene: TRBV7-3
j_gene: TRBJ2-5
d_gene: TRBD2
CDR3aa: CASSSHSSGRAMETQYF

v_gene: TRBV5-6
j_gene: TRBJ1-3
d_gene: -
CDR3aa: CASSTDGGPSGNTIYF

v_gene: TRBV27
j_gene: TRBJ2-3
d_gene: TRBD2
CDR3aa: CASSSFGGAGGPDTQYF

v_gene: TRBV29-1
j_gene: TRBJ2-1
d_gene: -
CDR3aa: CSVELYNEQFF

v_gene: TRBV4-3
j_gene: TRBJ2-3
d_gene: -
CDR3aa: CASSRGTTDTQYF

v_gene: TRBV11-2
j_gene: TRBJ2-7
d_gene: TRBD2
CDR3aa: CASRRGTSGRASDEQYF

v_gene: TRBV24-1
j_gene: TRBJ2-2
d_gene: TRBD2
CDR3aa: CATSHLLAGGPGTGELFF

v_gene: TRBV14
j_gene: TRBJ1-1
d_gene: -
CDR3aa: CASSQERYGQLNTEAFF

v_gene: TRBV7-2
j_gene: TRBJ2-7
d_gene: TRBD2
CDR3aa: CASSLVGLAGGRPYEQYF

v_gene: TRBV11-2
j_gene: TRBJ2-5
d_gene: TRBD2
CDR3aa: CASSLGSGIEETQYF

v_gene: TRBV6-5
j_gene: TRBJ2-7
d_gene: TRBD2
CDR3aa: CASSNSGRVKYEQYF

v_gene: TRBV5-1
j_gene: TRBJ1-1
d_gene: -
CDR3aa: CASAFEDTEAFF

v_gene: TRBV11-2
j_gene: TRBJ1-4
d_gene: TRBD1
CDR3aa: CASRRPARTGNEKLFF

v_gene: TRBV13
j_gene: TRBJ2-7
d_gene: -
CDR3aa: CASSLTGRGSDEQYF

v_gene: TRBV5-4
j_gene: TRBJ2-5
d_gene: -
CDR3aa: CASSSQMDRETQYF

v_gene: TRBV7-9
j_gene: TRBJ2-3
d_gene: -
CDR3aa: CASSFPDQQGTDTQYF

v_gene: TRBV18
j_gene: TRBJ2-3
d_gene: TRBD2
CDR3aa: CASSQIAGGPSDTQYF

v_gene: TRBV7-6
j_gene: TRBJ2-7
d_gene: TRBD2
CDR3aa: CASSSGLAGVNEQYF

v_gene: TRBV9
j_gene: TRBJ1-6
d_gene: -
CDR3aa: CASSVEQNNSPLHF

v_gene: TRBV29-1
j_gene: TRBJ2-3
d_gene: -
CDR3aa: CSVEEEQPEWSTQYF

v_gene: TRBV9
j_gene: TRBJ2-3
d_gene: -
CDR3aa: CASSVGRTDTQYF

v_gene: TRBV4-3
j_gene: TRBJ1-2
d_gene: -
CDR3aa: CASSQDSGANGYTF

v_gene: TRBV14
j_gene: TRBJ1-1
d_gene: -
CDR3aa: CASSQPGLNTEAFF

v_gene: TRBV19
j_gene: TRBJ2-2
d_gene: TRBD2
CDR3aa: CASSQSAGVGTGELFF

v_gene: TRBV24-1
j_gene: TRBJ1-5
d_gene: TRBD1
CDR3aa: CATSPGQGSQPQHF

v_gene: TRBV9
j_gene: TRBJ1-2
d_gene: -
CDR3aa: CASSDRVYGYTF

v_gene: TRBV11-2
j_gene: TRBJ1-4
d_gene: -
CDR3aa: CASSLGRGLTNEKLFF

v_gene: TRBV11-3
j_gene: TRBJ1-4
d_gene: -
CDR3aa: CASSLGQCNEKLFF

v_gene: TRBV14
j_gene: TRBJ1-2
d_gene: -
CDR3aa: CASSQGGLWYGYTF

v_gene: TRBV2
j_gene: TRBJ1-2
d_gene: -
CDR3aa: CASRMETGINYGYTF

v_gene: TRBV5-4
j_gene: TRBJ1-2
d_gene: -
CDR3aa: CASSFIIGGYTF

v_gene: TRBV6-5
j_gene: TRBJ2-7
d_gene: TRBD1
CDR3aa: CASSQDRSPYEQYF

v_gene: TRBV5-1
j_gene: TRBJ2-1
d_gene: -
CDR3aa: CASRTVLTGNEQFF